This TCR beta chain was sequenced for a study of molecular identifiers for immune sequencing clone quantification. Study-wide results and limits: For effector cells, clones above 20 RNA copies held over 99% of molecules; for naive cells, under 1%.

V lost 6 bases to trimming and J lost 5 bases; unmatched junction nucleotides: 4. The CDR3 covers 13 residues. CDR1 is SGHRS, CDR2 YFSETQ, per germline. TCRdb ran MiXCR on the PCR reads and lists one entry per CDR3 protein. The table has about 640,000 distinct CDR3 sequences, 20% seen once; the top ten hold about 0.9%. This clonotype occurred a few times. Its antigen remains unidentified. With RNA at 10%, 30% or 50%, naive CD8 libraries came from around 18,000 to 910,000 sorted cells. The authors gated naive CD8 T cells as CD8+CD4-CCR7+CD45RA+ for sorting. The chain links TRBV5-1 to TRBJ2-1; 8 bases fit TRBD1. Sequenced: naive CD8+ T cells from blood, with Jurkat cell RNA spiked in. As to subset: FACS-sorted CD8+CD4-CCR7+CD45RA+ naive T cells. The origin of this receptor is a human donor in good health. Some libraries in this study had Jurkat cell RNA spiked in. The CDR3 sequence: CASTDRVNNEQFF. CDR3 in DNA: TGCGCCAGCACGGACAGGGTAAACAATGAGCAGTTCTTC.